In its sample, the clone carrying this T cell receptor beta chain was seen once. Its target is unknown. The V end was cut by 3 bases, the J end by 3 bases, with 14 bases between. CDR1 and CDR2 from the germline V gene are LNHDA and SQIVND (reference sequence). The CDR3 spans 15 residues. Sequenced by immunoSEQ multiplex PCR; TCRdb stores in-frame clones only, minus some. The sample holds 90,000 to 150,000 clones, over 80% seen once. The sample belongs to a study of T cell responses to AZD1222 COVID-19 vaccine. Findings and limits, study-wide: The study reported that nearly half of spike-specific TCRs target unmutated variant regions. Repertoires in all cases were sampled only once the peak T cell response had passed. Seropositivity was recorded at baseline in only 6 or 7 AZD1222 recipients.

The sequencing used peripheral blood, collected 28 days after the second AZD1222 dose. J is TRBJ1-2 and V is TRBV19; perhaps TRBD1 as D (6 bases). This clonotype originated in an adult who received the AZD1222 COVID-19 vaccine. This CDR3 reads CASSISPDRHYGYTF. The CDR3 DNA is TGTGCCAGTAGTATTTCGCCAGACAGGCACTATGGCTACACCTTC.